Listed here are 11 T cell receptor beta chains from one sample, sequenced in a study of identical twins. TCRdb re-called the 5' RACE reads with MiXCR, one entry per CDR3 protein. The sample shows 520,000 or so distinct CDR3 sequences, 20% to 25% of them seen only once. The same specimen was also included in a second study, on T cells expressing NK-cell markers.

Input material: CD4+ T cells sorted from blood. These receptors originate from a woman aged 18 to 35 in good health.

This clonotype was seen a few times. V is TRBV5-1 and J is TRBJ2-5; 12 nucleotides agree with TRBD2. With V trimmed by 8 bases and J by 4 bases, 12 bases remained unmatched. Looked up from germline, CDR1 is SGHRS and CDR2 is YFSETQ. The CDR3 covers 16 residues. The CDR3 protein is CASVGPSGGAGETQYF. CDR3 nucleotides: TGCGCCAGTGTCGGGCCTAGCGGGGGGGCAGGAGAGACCCAGTACTTC.

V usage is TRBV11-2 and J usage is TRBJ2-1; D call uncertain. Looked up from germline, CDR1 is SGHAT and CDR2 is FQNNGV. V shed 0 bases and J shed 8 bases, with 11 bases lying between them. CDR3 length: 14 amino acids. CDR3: CASSLDLAVHEQFF. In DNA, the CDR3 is TGTGCCAGCAGCTTAGATTTAGCAGTCCATGAGCAGTTCTTC.

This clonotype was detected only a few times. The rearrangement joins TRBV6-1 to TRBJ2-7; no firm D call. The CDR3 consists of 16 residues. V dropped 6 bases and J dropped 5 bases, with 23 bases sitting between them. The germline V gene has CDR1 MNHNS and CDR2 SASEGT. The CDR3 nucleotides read TGTGCCAGCAGCTTCCAATGGACGGGCTCTCGCAACGAGCAGTACTTC. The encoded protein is CASSFQWTGSRNEQYF.

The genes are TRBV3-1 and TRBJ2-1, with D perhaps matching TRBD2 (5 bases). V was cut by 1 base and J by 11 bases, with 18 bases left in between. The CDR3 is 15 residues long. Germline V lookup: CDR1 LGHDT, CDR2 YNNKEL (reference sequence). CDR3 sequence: CASSQAGSASRKQFF. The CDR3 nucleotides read TGTGCCAGCAGCCAAGCGGGAAGCGCCTCACGTAAGCAGTTCTTC.

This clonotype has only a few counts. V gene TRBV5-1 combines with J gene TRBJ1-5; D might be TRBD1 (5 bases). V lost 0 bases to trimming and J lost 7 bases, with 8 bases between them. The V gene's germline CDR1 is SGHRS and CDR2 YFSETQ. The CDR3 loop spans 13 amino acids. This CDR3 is CASSLAGQQPQHF. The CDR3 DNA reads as TGCGCCAGCAGCTTGGCAGGGCAGCAGCCCCAGCATTTT.

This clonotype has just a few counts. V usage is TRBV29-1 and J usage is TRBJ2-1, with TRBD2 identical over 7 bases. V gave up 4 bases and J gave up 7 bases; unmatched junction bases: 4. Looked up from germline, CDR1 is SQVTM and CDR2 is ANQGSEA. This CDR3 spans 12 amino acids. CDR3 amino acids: CSVVPAGNEQFF. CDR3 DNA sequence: TGCAGCGTTGTACCAGCGGGGAATGAGCAGTTCTTC.

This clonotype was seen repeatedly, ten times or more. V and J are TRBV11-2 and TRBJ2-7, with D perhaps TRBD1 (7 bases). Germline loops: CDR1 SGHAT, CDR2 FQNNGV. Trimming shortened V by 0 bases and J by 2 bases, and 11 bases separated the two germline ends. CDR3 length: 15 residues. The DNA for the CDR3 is TGTGCCAGCAGCTTAGAGGGCAGGGGGGCCTACGAGCAGTACTTC. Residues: CASSLEGRGAYEQYF.

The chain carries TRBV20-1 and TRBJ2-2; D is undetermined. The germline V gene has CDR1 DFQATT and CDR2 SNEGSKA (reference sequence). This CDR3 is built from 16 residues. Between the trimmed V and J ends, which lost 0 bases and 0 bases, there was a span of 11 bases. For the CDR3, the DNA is TGCAGTGCTAGAGATTCAGGACCTGCGAACACCGGGGAGCTGTTTTTT. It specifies CSARDSGPANTGELFF.

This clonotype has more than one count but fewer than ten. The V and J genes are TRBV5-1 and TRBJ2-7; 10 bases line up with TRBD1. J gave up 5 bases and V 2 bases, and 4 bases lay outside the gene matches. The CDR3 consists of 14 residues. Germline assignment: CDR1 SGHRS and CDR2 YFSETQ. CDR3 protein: CASSFGTGANEQYF. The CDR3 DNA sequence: TGCGCCAGCAGCTTCGGGACAGGGGCGAACGAGCAGTACTTC.

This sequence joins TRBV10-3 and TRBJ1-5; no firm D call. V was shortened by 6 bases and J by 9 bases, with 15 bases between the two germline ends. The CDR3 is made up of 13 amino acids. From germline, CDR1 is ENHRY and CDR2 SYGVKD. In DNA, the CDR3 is TGTGCCATCAGGCGGACGGGCGAGGGGCCCCAGCATTTT. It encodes CAIRRTGEGPQHF.

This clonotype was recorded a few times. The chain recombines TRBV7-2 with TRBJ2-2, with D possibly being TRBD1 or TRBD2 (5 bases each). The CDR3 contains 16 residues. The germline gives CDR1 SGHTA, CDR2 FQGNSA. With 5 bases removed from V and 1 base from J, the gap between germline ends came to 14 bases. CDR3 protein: CASSLSGTLNTGELFF. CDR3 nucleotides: TGTGCCAGCAGCCTTTCCGGGACCCTGAACACCGGGGAGCTGTTTTTT.